The present TCR beta chain was sequenced within a study of technical replicates of blood from a few donors (dated by TCRdb to 2016 to 2017). Worth noting for this clone: Its antigen specificity is not known. No base-level quality is on record; no much larger clone is a single base apart.

The CDR3 contains 15 residues, cysteine and phenylalanine counted. The kept DNA is CDR3 alone, 45 bases in frame from the first base. CDR1 is given as LGHNA and CDR2 as YSLEER, both from the germline V gene. V and J lose 0 bases and 1 base, and a span of 9 bases separates them. Receptors were amplified or captured by the immunoSEQ multiplex PCR assay. The table was pulled from immuneACCESS by TCRdb, which kept in-frame rearrangements only. Such tables lose some clones; where checked, under half of the loss comes from unresolved V genes, and the rest has no known cause. The sample table contains about 62,000 clones; only one count was recorded for approximately 87% of them. The ten biggest clones cover around 4.9% of the sample.

Rearrangement joined TRBV4-3 to TRBJ1-1; the D gene cannot be named for sure. The clonotype originates from a human donor in good health. Some clones in this sample may be carry-over from other donors' samples. Input material: PBMCs. In nucleotides, the sequence is TGCGCCAGCAGCCAAGATCGGTACGGGAACACTGAAGCTTTCTTT. The encoded protein is CASSQDRYGNTEAFF.